The T cell receptor (beta chain) under discussion was sequenced for a study of CD4 T cells in relation to SARS-CoV-2 and coronaviruses. This CDR3 contains 12 residues. CDR1 is SGHVS and CDR2 is FQNEAQ in the germline V gene. V lost 5 bases and J 11 bases, leaving 13 bases between the germline ends. Profiled with immunoSEQ multiplex PCR; TCRdb holds only in-frame clones, not every one. Here the sample spans some 65,000 clones, approximately 87% being singletons. This clone appeared a few times. Unexposed donor CD4+ T cells date from about 2011-2018, before the COVID-19 pandemic. The chain carries TRBV7-8 and TRBJ2-1; TRBD2 is a possible D gene (6 bases). Sequences were obtained from memory CD4+ T cells from PBMCs. This clonotype was obtained from a human donor in good health. Here the CDR3 DNA reads TGTGCCAGCAGCGCACTAGCACCCAAGCAGTTCTTC. Encoded protein: CASSALAPKQFF.